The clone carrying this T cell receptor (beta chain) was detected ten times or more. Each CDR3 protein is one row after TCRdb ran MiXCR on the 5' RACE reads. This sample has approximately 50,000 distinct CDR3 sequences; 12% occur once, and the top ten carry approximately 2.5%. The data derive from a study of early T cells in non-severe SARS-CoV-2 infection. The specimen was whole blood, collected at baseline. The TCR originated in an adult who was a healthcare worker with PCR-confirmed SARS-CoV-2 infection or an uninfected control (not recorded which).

The CDR3 DNA reads as TGCAGCGTTGACAGGGGTTCCTACAATGAGCAGTTCTTC. It is translated as CSVDRGSYNEQFF. The rearrangement uses TRBV29-1 and TRBJ2-1, with D possibly matching TRBD1 (6 bases). Germline CDR1 reads SQVTM; CDR2 reads ANQGSEA. Trimming took off 3 bases at V and 1 base at J, with 7 bases between the two ends. The CDR3 is 13 residues long.